The 28 T cell receptor beta chains given below trace back to one sample, sequenced in a study of T cell clones after liver transplantation. The protocol was immunoSEQ multiplex PCR, while the TCRdb copy is restricted to in-frame clones and leaves out a portion. The sample records more than 15,000 clones, about 87% being singletons. Sequences were derived from CD8+ T cells from blood, sampled before liver transplant. Receptor source: a human donor who received a liver transplant.

This clone was seen just once. The chain uses TRBV28 and TRBJ2-4; either TRBD1 or TRBD2 may supply D (6 bases each). Looked up from germline, CDR1 is MDHEN and CDR2 is SYDVKM. This CDR3 spans 15 amino acids. V lost 4 bases and J 0 bases, leaving 10 bases between the germline ends. CDR3 loop: CASSYRGLAKNIQYF. The CDR3 coding sequence is TGTGCCAGCAGTTATCGGGGGCTAGCCAAAAACATTCAGTACTTC.

This clone rates as medium-sized. V is TRBV11-2 and J is TRBJ2-1, with 8 bases that match TRBD2. There are 15 residues in the CDR3. The germline V gene has CDR1 SGHAT and CDR2 FQNNGV. Trimming removed 1 base from V and 7 bases from J; junction bases left unmatched: 6. For the CDR3, the DNA is TGTGCCAGCAGCTTAGCGGGAGGGTTTATGAATGAGCAGTTCTTC. It specifies CASSLAGGFMNEQFF.

Turning to this clone: In the same sample, other DNA sequences code for this CDR3. The V and J genes are TRBV27 and TRBJ2-1; a possible D gene is TRBD2 (7 bases). The CDR3 length is 15 residues. Trimming took 3 bases from V and 4 from J, leaving 13 bases between them. The germline V gene encodes CDR1 MNHEY and CDR2 SMNVEV (reference sequence). The CDR3 spells CASSLTGGGYNEQFF. The CDR3 DNA reads as TGTGCCAGCAGTTTGACGGGGGGCGGGTACAATGAGCAGTTCTTC.

CDR3 amino acids: CASTLQGTPLEQYF. CDR3 coding DNA: TGTGCCAGCACCCTCCAAGGGACTCCACTCGAGCAGTACTTC. V is TRBV7-9 and J is TRBJ2-7; possibly TRBD2 for D (6 bases). CDR1 is SEHNR, CDR2 FQNEAQ, per germline (reference sequence). The CDR3 is made up of 14 amino acids. Trimming removed 7 bases at V and 6 bases at J, with 19 bases between.

The CDR3 DNA follows: TGTGCCAGCAGTTTGCGGCCCGCTGGGCCTGAAGCTTTCTTT. Amino acids: CASSLRPAGPEAFF. V and J are TRBV28 and TRBJ1-1, with D hard to call. The germline CDR1 and CDR2 sequences are MDHEN and SYDVKM. CDR3 length equals 14 residues. V lost 3 bases, J lost 6 bases, and 14 bases lay in between.

The V call is TRBV28, the J call TRBJ1-3, with D uncertain. Per the germline V gene, CDR1 is MDHEN and CDR2 is SYDVKM. The V gene lost 0 bases and the J gene lost 0 bases, with 6 bases spanning the gap. CDR3 length: 15 amino acids. CDR3 loop: CASSLWRSSGNTIYF. DNA for the CDR3: TGTGCCAGCAGTTTATGGCGGAGCTCTGGAAACACCATATATTTT. The whole variable domain, remainder taken from reference TRBV28 and TRBJ1-3, is DVKVTQSSRYLVKRTGEKVFLECVQDMDHENMFWYRQDPGLGLRLIYFSYDVKMKEKGDIPEGYSVSREKKERFSLILESASTNQTSMYLCASSLWRSSGNTIYFGEGSWLTVV.

The chain links TRBV6-5 to TRBJ1-1; possible D gene TRBD1, 5 bases. The CDR3 sequence is 15 residues long. Per the germline V gene, CDR1 is MNHEY and CDR2 is SVGAGI. V was trimmed by 5 bases and J by 5 bases, leaving 18 bases between them. The DNA for the CDR3 is TGTGCCAGCAGTCCCCCCTCGGCAGGGAGGACTGAAGCTTTCTTT. Its protein product is CASSPPSAGRTEAFF.

The CDR3 loop reads CASSEPGGSDGYTF. The CDR3 DNA sequence: TGTGCCAGCAGTGAACCGGGGGGGTCGGATGGCTACACCTTC. The chain employs TRBV6-1 and TRBJ1-2; TRBD1 is a possible D gene (5 bases). This CDR3 has 14 residues. CDR1 MNHNS and CDR2 SASEGT come from the germline V gene. V shed 2 bases and J shed 6 bases, with 13 bases lying between them.

This clone came up a few times. The chain couples TRBV28 to TRBJ1-5, with 7 bases lining up with TRBD1. This CDR3 comprises 14 residues. Germline-derived CDR1 and CDR2 are MDHEN and SYDVKM. The J segment lost 6 bases and the V segment lost 7 bases, leaving 9 bases of the junction unmatched. Here the CDR3 reads CASTPGGGSQPQHF. The CDR3 region has the DNA TGTGCCAGCACCCCAGGGGGGGGTAGTCAGCCCCAGCATTTT.

The chain has TRBV2 and TRBJ1-1, with TRBD1 matching over 7 bases. The V gene end was trimmed by 9 bases and the J gene end by 4 bases; junction bases not matched to a gene: 11. The germline CDR1 and CDR2 sequences are SNHLY and FYNNEI. This CDR3 contains 14 residues. This CDR3 is CASLQGPTPTEAFF. The CDR3 DNA sequence: TGTGCCAGTCTACAGGGGCCTACCCCCACTGAAGCTTTCTTT.

CDR3 nucleotide sequence: TGTGCCAGCAGACAGGGGGCCGTGCAGGAAAAACTGTTTTTT. This translates into CASRQGAVQEKLFF. The chain uses TRBV27 and TRBJ1-4; TRBD1 aligns across 9 bases. Per the germline V gene, CDR1 is MNHEY and CDR2 is SMNVEV (reference sequence). There are 14 residues in the CDR3. V shed 6 bases and J 8 bases; nucleotides not matched to a gene: 7.

This chain connects TRBV19 to TRBJ2-4, with 12 bases lining up with TRBD2. V shed 5 bases, J shed 4 bases, and the junction held 3 bases outside the gene matches. The CDR3 runs 15 residues. CDR1 and CDR2 (germline): LNHDA, SQIVND (reference sequence). In DNA form, the CDR3 reads TGTGCCAGTAGTCCCGGGACTAGCGGGAAAAACATTCAGTACTTC. Translated: CASSPGTSGKNIQYF.

The rearrangement joins TRBV27 to TRBJ2-1; the match to TRBD2 covers 13 bases. The CDR3 length is 15 residues. The V segment lost 7 bases and the J segment 4 bases; nucleotides outside the gene matches: 4. Germline values: CDR1 MNHEY, CDR2 SMNVEV (reference sequence). This CDR3 is CASTVLAGGYNEQFF. The CDR3 DNA sequence: TGTGCCAGCACCGTACTAGCGGGGGGGTACAATGAGCAGTTCTTC.

The rearrangement uses TRBV28 and TRBJ2-7; 14 bases agree with TRBD2. V was clipped by 7 bases and J by 3 bases; unmatched bases: 20. The CDR3 is 20 residues long. The germline V gene encodes CDR1 MDHEN and CDR2 SYDVKM. CDR3 loop: CASKGLAGEVAKTTRYEQYF. The CDR3 DNA reads TGTGCCAGCAAGGGACTAGCGGGAGAGGTTGCTAAAACAACCCGCTACGAGCAGTACTTC.

The chain couples TRBV7-9 to TRBJ2-7, with 16 nucleotides matching TRBD2. Germline assignment: CDR1 SEHNR and CDR2 FQNEAQ (reference sequence). The CDR3 is made up of 17 amino acids. With 5 bases clipped from V and 5 bases from J, the junction kept 9 bases outside the gene matches. This chain's CDR3 is CASSPGLAGGTPHEQYF. CDR3 DNA: TGTGCCAGCAGCCCGGGACTAGCGGGAGGGACCCCCCACGAGCAGTACTTC.

This sequence joins TRBV30 and TRBJ2-2, with D maybe TRBD2 (5 bases). The CDR3 length is 15 residues. With 4 bases removed from V and 3 bases from J, the gap between germline ends came to 15 bases. From germline, CDR1 is GTSNPN and CDR2 SVGIG (reference sequence). In DNA, the CDR3 is TGTGCCTGGAAGGTGCCGGGGTCGGACACCGGGGAGCTGTTTTTT. Its protein is CAWKVPGSDTGELFF.

J is TRBJ1-5 and V is TRBV27; D gene uncertain. Trimming pared 3 bases from V and 6 bases from J, leaving 12 bases between. The CDR3 has 14 amino acids. Germline CDR1 and CDR2: MNHEY and SMNVEV (reference sequence). CDR3 DNA: TGTGCCAGCAGTTTTATTAGTGGTGGTCAGCCCCAGCATTTT. It yields the protein CASSFISGGQPQHF.

V usage is TRBV27 and J usage is TRBJ2-7; no reliable D call. Between the trimmed V and J ends, which lost 5 bases and 3 bases, there was a span of 14 bases. This CDR3 region has 14 residues. Germline values: CDR1 MNHEY, CDR2 SMNVEV (reference sequence). The CDR3 DNA is TGTGCCAGCAGTACCGCTAGGGTCTTCTACGAGCAGTACTTC. It specifies CASSTARVFYEQYF.

V and J are TRBV10-3 and TRBJ2-7; D not resolved. Looked up from germline, CDR1 is ENHRY and CDR2 is SYGVKD. V was shortened by 4 bases and J by 0 bases, with 7 bases between the two germline ends. The CDR3 consists of 13 residues. The CDR3 region has the DNA TGTGCCATCAGTGGGGCCCTCTCCTACGAGCAGTACTTC. Its protein is CAISGALSYEQYF.

The sample holds one count of this clone. The chain uses TRBV16 and TRBJ2-7; the D gene is possibly TRBD1 (5 bases). V lost 5 bases and J 5 bases, leaving 16 bases between the germline ends. The CDR3 loop spans 14 amino acids. CDR1 and CDR2 (germline): KGHSY, FQNENV. Here the CDR3 reads CASSFDSLPNEQYF. In nucleotides, the CDR3 is TGTGCCAGCAGCTTCGACAGCTTACCCAACGAGCAGTACTTC. Full variable domain (remainder filled in from reference TRBV16 and TRBJ2-7): GEEVAQTPKHLVRGEGQKAKLYCAPIKGHSYVFWYQQVLKNEFKFLISFQNENVFDETGMPKERFSAKCLPNSPCSLEIQATKLEDSAVYFCASSFDSLPNEQYFGPGTRLTVT.

Relative to its sample, this clone is medium-sized. The CDR3, as DNA: TGTGCCAGTAGTCTGGGGTTAGCGGAGAGCTCCTACGAGCAGTACTTC. It translates to CASSLGLAESSYEQYF. This sequence joins TRBV19 and TRBJ2-7; TRBD2 might be the D (6 bases). There are 16 residues in the CDR3. Per the germline V gene, CDR1 is LNHDA and CDR2 is SQIVND (reference sequence). V was shortened by 5 bases and J by 0 bases, with 17 bases between the two germline ends.

V usage is TRBV29-1 and J usage is TRBJ2-7; TRBD1 aligns across 9 bases. This CDR3 has 13 residues. Trimming cost V 7 bases and J 4 bases; bases outside gene matches: 8. Germline values: CDR1 SQVTM, CDR2 ANQGSEA. CDR3 residues: CSAAVTGGYEQYF. The CDR3 DNA reads as TGCAGCGCCGCGGTGACAGGGGGTTACGAGCAGTACTTC.

This clone was detected only once. The CDR3 loop is CASRYGEGSPDTQYF. The CDR3 DNA reads as TGTGCCAGCCGATACGGGGAGGGGAGCCCAGATACGCAGTATTTT. The rearrangement uses TRBV6-1 and TRBJ2-3; TRBD2 aligns across 7 bases. CDR1 is MNHNS, CDR2 SASEGT, per germline. The junction had 12 bases not matched to a gene; V was cut back by 8 bases and J by 4 bases. CDR3 size: 15 residues.

The chain couples TRBV19 to TRBJ2-7, with 7 bases lining up with TRBD1. The CDR3 is made up of 15 amino acids. Trimming at V came to 6 bases and at J to 3 bases, leaving 11 bases not matched to a gene. Germline assignment: CDR1 LNHDA and CDR2 SQIVND (reference sequence). The CDR3 DNA reads TGTGCCAGTAGCCTCGCCGGGACAGAATACTACGAGCAGTACTTC. As protein: CASSLAGTEYYEQYF. The full variable domain, its missing parts supplied by reference TRBV19 and TRBJ2-7, is DGGITQSPKYLFRKEGQNVTLSCEQNLNHDAMYWYRQDPGQGLRLIYYSQIVNDFQKGDIAEGYSVSREKKESFPLTVTSAQKNPTAFYLCASSLAGTEYYEQYFGPGTRLTVT.

V gene TRBV6-5 combines with J gene TRBJ2-1, with D perhaps TRBD1 or TRBD2 (5 bases each). Trimming pared 6 bases from V and 7 bases from J, leaving 13 bases between. The CDR3 length is 13 residues. In germline, CDR1 is MNHEY, CDR2 SVGAGI. CDR3 sequence (DNA): TGTGCCAGCAGGGCCGGGACCCTAAATGAGCAGTTCTTC. Its translation: CASRAGTLNEQFF.

V is TRBV28 and J is TRBJ1-2; D is perhaps TRBD1 (6 bases). Trimming left V 6 bases short and J 4 bases short, with 12 bases between. CDR1 is MDHEN and CDR2 is SYDVKM in the germline V gene. The CDR3 loop spans 13 amino acids. The CDR3 coding sequence is TGTGCCAGCAGGAGATCGGGGGCCTATGGCTACACCTTC. This translates into CASRRSGAYGYTF.

This clone has just one count. The rearrangement links TRBV7-9 to TRBJ2-7; maybe TRBD1 (5 bases). Germline V lookup: CDR1 SEHNR, CDR2 FQNEAQ (reference sequence). V was cut by 4 bases and J by 5 bases, with 6 bases left in between. This CDR3 spans 11 amino acids. CDR3 nucleotides: TGTGCCAGCAGCTGGGGCAACGAGCAGTACTTC. Translation gives CASSWGNEQYF.

The chain employs TRBV19 and TRBJ2-7, with TRBD1 matching over 9 bases. The trim removed 5 bases at V and 3 bases at J, leaving 5 bases unmatched. Germline-derived CDR1 and CDR2 are LNHDA and SQIVND (reference sequence). This CDR3 is built from 14 residues. The CDR3 loop is CASSPGTGIYEQYF. The CDR3 bases are TGTGCCAGTAGTCCCGGGACAGGGATCTACGAGCAGTACTTC.